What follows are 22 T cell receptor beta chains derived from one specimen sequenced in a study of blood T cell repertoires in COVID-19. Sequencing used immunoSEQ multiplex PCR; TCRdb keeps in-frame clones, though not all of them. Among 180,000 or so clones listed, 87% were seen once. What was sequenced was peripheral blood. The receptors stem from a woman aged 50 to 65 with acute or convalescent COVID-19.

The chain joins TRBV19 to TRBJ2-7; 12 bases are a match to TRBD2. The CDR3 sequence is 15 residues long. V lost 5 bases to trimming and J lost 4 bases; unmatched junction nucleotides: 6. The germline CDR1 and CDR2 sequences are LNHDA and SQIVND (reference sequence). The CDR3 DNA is TGTGCCAGTAGTCTGACTAGCGGGGGTTGGTACGAGCAGTACTTC. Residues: CASSLTSGGWYEQYF.

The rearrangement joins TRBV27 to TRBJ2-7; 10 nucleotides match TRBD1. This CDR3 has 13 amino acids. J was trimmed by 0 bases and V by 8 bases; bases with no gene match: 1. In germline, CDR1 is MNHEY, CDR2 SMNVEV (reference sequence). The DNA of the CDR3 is TGTGCCAGCGGGACAGGGGCCTCCTACGAGCAGTACTTC. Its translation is CASGTGASYEQYF.

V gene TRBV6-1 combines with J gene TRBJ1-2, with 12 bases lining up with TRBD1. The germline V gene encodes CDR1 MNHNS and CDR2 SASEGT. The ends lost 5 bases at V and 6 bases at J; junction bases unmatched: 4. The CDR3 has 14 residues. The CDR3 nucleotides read TGTGCCAGCAGTACGGGACAGGGGGCCGATGGCTACACCTTC. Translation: CASSTGQGADGYTF.

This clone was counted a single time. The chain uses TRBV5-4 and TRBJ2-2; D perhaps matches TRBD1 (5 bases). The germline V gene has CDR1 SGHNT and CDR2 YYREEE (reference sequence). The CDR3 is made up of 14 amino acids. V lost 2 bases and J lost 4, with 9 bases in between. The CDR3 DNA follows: TGTGCCAGCAGCTTTTGGCAGGGCACCGGGGAGCTGTTTTTT. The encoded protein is CASSFWQGTGELFF.

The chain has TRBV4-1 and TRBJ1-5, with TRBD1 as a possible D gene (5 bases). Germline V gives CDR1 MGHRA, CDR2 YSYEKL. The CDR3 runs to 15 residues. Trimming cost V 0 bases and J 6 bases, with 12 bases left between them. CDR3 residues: CASSQDREGRQPQHF. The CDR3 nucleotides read TGCGCCAGCAGCCAAGACAGGGAGGGGCGTCAGCCCCAGCATTTT.

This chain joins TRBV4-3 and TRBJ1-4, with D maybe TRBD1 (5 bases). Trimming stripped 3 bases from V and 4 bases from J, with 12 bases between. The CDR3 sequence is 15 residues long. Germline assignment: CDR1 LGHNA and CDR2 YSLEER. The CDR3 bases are TGCGCCAGCAGCCATAGATGGGGGGATAATGAAAAACTGTTTTTT. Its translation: CASSHRWGDNEKLFF.

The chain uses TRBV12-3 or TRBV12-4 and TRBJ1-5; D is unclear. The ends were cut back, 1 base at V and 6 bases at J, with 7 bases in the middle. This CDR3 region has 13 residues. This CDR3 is CASSLGGRQPQHF. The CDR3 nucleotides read TGTGCCAGCAGTTTAGGCGGGCGTCAGCCCCAGCATTTT.

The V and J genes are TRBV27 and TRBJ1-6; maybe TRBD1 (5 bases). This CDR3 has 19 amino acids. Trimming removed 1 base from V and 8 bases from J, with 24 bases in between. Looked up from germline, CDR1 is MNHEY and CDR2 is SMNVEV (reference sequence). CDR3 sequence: CASSLLVVGGAGRDSPLHF. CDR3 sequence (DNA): TGTGCCAGCAGTTTATTAGTCGTGGGCGGGGCAGGGAGAGATTCACCCCTCCACTTT.

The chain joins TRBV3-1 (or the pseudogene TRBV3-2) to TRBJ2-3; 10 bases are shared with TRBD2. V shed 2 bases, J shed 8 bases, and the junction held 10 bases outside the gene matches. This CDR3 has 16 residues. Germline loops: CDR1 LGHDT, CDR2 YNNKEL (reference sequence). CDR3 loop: CASSQQGTSGVVTQYF. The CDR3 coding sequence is TGTGCCAGCAGCCAACAGGGTACTAGCGGGGTAGTTACGCAGTATTTT.

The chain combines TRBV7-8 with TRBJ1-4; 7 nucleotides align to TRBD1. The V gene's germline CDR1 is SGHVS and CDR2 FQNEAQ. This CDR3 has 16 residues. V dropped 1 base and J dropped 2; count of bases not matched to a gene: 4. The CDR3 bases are TGTGCCAGCAGCTTAGGGCAGGGGGTGACTAATGAAAAACTGTTTTTT. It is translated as CASSLGQGVTNEKLFF. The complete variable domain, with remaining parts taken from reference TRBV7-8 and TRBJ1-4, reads GAGVSQSPRYKVAKRGQDVALRCDPISGHVSLFWYQQALGQGPEFLTYFQNEAQLDKSGLPSDRFFAERPEGSVSTLKIQRTQQEDSAVYLCASSLGQGVTNEKLFFGSGTQLSVL.

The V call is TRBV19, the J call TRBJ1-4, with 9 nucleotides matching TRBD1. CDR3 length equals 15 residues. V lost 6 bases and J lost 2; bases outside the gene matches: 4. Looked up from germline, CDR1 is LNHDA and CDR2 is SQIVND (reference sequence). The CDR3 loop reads CASSGQGLTNEKLFF. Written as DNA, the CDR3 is TGTGCCAGTAGCGGACAGGGGTTGACTAATGAAAAACTGTTTTTT.

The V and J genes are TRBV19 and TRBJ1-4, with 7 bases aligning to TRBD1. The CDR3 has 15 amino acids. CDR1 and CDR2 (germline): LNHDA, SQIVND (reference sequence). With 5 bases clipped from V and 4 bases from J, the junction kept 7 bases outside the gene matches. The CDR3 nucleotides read TGTGCCAGTAGTTCAACTACAGGGGATAATGAAAAACTGTTTTTT. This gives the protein CASSSTTGDNEKLFF.

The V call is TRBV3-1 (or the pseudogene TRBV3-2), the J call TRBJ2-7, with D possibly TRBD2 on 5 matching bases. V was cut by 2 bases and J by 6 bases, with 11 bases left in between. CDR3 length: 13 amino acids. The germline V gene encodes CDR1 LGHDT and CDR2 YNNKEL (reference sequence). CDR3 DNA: TGTGCCAGCAGCCAACCTCGGACTGGCGAGCAGTACTTC. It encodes CASSQPRTGEQYF.

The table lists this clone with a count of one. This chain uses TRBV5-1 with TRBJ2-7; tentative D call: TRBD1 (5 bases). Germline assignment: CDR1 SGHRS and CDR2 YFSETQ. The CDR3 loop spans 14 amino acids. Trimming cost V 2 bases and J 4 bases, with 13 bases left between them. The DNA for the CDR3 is TGCGCCAGCAGCTTCGGCAGGGCGATTTACGAGCAGTACTTC. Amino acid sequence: CASSFGRAIYEQYF.

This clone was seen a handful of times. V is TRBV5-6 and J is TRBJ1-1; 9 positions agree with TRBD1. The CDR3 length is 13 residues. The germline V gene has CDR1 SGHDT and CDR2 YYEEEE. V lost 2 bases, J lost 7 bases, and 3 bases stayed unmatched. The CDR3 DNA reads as TGTGCCAGCAGCTTCGACAGGGGGTATGAAGCTTTCTTT. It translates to CASSFDRGYEAFF.

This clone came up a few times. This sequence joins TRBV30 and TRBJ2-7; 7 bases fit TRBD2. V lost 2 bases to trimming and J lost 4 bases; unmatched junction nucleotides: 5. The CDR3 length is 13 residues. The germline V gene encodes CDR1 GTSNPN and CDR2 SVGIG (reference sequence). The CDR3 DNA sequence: TGTGCCTGGAGTAGGGAGGGAGGGTACGAGCAGTACTTC. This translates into CAWSREGGYEQYF.

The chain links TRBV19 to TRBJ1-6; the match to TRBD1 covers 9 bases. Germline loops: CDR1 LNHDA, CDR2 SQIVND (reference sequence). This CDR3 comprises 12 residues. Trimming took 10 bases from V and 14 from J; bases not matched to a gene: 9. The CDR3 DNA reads TGTGCCACTGGGACAGGGTCTGGTTCCCTCCACTTT. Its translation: CATGTGSGSLHF.

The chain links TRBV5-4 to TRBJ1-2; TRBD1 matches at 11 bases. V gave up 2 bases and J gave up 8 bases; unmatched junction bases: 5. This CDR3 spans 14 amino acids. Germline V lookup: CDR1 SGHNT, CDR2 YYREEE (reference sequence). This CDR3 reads CASSFGQGAPGYTF. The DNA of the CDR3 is TGTGCCAGCAGCTTCGGACAGGGGGCGCCCGGCTACACCTTC.

In DNA form, the CDR3 reads TGTGCCAGTAGTGGGAAAAGGACCTCAGGGGTTGGCACAGATACGCAGTATTTT. Amino acids: CASSGKRTSGVGTDTQYF. The chain employs TRBV19 and TRBJ2-3; D might be TRBD1 (6 bases). The V gene's germline CDR1 is LNHDA and CDR2 SQIVND (reference sequence). CDR3 length: 18 amino acids. Trimming cost V 5 bases and J 1 base, with 22 bases left between them.

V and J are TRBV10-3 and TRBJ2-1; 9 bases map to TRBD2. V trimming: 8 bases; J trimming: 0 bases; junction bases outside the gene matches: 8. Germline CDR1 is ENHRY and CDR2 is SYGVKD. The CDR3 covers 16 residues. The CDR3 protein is CAIRAGGQISYNEQFF. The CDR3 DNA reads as TGTGCCATCCGCGCGGGGGGGCAAATCTCCTACAATGAGCAGTTCTTC.

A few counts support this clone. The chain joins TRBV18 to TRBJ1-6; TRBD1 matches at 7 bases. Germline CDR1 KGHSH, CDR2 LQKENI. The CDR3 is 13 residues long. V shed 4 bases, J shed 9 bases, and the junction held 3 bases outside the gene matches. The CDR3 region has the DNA TGTGCCAGCTCACGAGGGGACAGTTCACCCCTCCACTTT. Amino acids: CASSRGDSSPLHF.

The CDR3 reads CASSVGVPSYEQYF. Written as DNA, the CDR3 is TGTGCCAGCAGCGTCGGGGTCCCCTCCTACGAGCAGTACTTC. The chain carries TRBV9 and TRBJ2-7; possible D gene TRBD2, 5 bases. This CDR3 comprises 14 residues. V dropped 2 bases and J dropped 0 bases, with 9 bases sitting between them. Germline CDR1 reads SGDLS; CDR2 reads YYNGEE.